Listed below are T cell receptor beta chains from one sample, sequenced in a study of response to subunit inactivated influenza vaccine. TCRdb recomputed calls from the RT-PCR reads with MiXCR, one row per CDR3 protein. The sample has under 550,000 distinct CDR3 sequences; approximately 7.1% are singletons. Sequencing used PBMCs from blood, obtained less than 25 months after vaccination. The origin of the receptors is a man between 50 and 69 years old who received an inactivated influenza vaccine. The CDR3 runs from the conserved cysteine through the conserved F or W. D genes are given only for firm matches. Clone size appears in some rows only: once, few, many, or a class for an expanded clone.

-	-	TRBV7-2	TRBJ2-7	CASSFYSTGTVSYEQYF	TGTGCCAGCAGCTTCTATTCAACCGGGACGGTTTCCTACGAGCAGTACTTC
-	many	TRBV5-1	TRBJ2-2	CASSLGSGTGELFF	TGCGCCAGCAGCTTGGGGTCCGGGACAGGGGAGCTGTTTTTT
-	many	TRBV7-8	TRBJ2-2	CASSLPAVGNTGELFF	TGTGCCAGCAGCTTACCGGCTGTTGGAAACACCGGGGAGCTGTTTTTT
TRBD2	many	TRBV20-1	TRBJ2-1	CSARSTSGGDEQFF	TGCAGTGCTAGGTCGACTAGCGGGGGGGATGAGCAGTTCTTC
TRBD1	many	TRBV15	TRBJ1-6	CATSRGTGPLHF	TGTGCCACCAGCAGAGGGACAGGGCCCCTCCACTTT
-	few	TRBV7-2	TRBJ2-2	CASSLAQGVGTGELFF	TGTGCCAGCAGCTTAGCACAGGGCGTCGGCACCGGGGAGCTGTTTTTT
-	few	TRBV20-1	TRBJ1-2	CSARDPRQNYGYTF	TGCAGTGCTAGAGATCCGAGACAGAATTATGGCTACACCTTC
TRBD1	-	TRBV29-1	TRBJ2-2	CSASGTGAGELFF	TGCAGCGCCTCTGGGACAGGGGCCGGGGAGCTGTTTTTT
-	-	TRBV20-1	TRBJ2-1	CSASLVRRNSYNEQFF	TGCAGTGCTAGTCTAGTACGCAGAAACTCCTACAATGAGCAGTTCTTC
-	-	TRBV19	TRBJ1-3	CASGWGLLSGNTIYF	TGTGCCAGTGGATGGGGACTCCTCTCTGGAAACACCATATATTTT
TRBD2	few	TRBV7-9	TRBJ2-3	CASSFLAGSADTQYF	TGTGCCAGCAGCTTCCTAGCGGGATCGGCAGATACGCAGTATTTT
-	few	TRBV6-4	TRBJ2-6	CASSPDGSGANVLTF	TGTGCCAGCAGTCCGGACGGCTCTGGGGCCAACGTCCTGACTTTC